The source of this TCR beta chain is a study of shared clonotypes between healthy human individuals. TCRdb keeps only in-frame clones here, not all; method: immunoSEQ multiplex PCR. The table shows some 1 million clones, with 60% to 80% occurring only once. V was shortened by 1 base and J by 0 bases, with 13 bases between the two germline ends. This CDR3 is 17 amino acids long. Germline values: CDR1 KGHSH, CDR2 LQKENI. The chain is built from TRBV18 and TRBJ1-3; the D gene is possibly TRBD1 (5 bases). The sample was memory CD4+ T cells sorted from blood. Regarding subset: CD45RA-negative fraction. The TCR sequence derives from a man aged 18 to 29 in good health. CDR3 coding DNA: TGTGCCAGCTCACCACGGGCGCAGGGCTCCTCTGGAAACACCATATATTTT. It specifies CASSPRAQGSSGNTIYF.